The rows below give T cell receptor beta chains drawn from one sample of a study of blood T cells in healthy people across ages. MiXCR, applied by TCRdb to the 5' RACE reads, yields one record per CDR3 protein. The data show around 1,000,000 distinct CDR3 sequences, about 23% seen once. This same sample was also taken into another study, of T cells of mothers and their children.

The sample was blood. The origin of the receptors is a girl aged 2-10 years in good health. CDR3s include the opening cysteine and the closing phenylalanine or tryptophan. The order of the fields is D gene, V gene, clone size, J gene, CDR3 protein, CDR3 DNA. D genes are given only for firm matches. The size entry is marked missing in some rows and otherwise reads once, few, many or a size class.

D gene: -; V gene: TRBV3-1; clone size: few; J gene: TRBJ1-4; CDR3 protein: CASSQVAGEKLFF; CDR3 DNA: TGTGCCAGCAGCCAAGTGGCGGGTGAAAAACTGTTTTTT
D gene: -; V gene: TRBV20-1; clone size: -; J gene: TRBJ1-2; CDR3 protein: CSARGSGPNTYGYTF; CDR3 DNA: TGCAGTGCTAGGGGTTCGGGTCCTAACACCTATGGCTACACCTTC
D gene: TRBD2; V gene: TRBV9; clone size: -; J gene: TRBJ2-3; CDR3 protein: CASSVGSLAADTQYF; CDR3 DNA: TGTGCCAGCAGCGTAGGCTCCCTAGCGGCAGATACGCAGTATTTT
D gene: TRBD2; V gene: TRBV5-1; clone size: -; J gene: TRBJ2-3; CDR3 protein: CASSLAYGGITDTQYF; CDR3 DNA: TGCGCCAGCAGCTTGGCCTACGGGGGGATCACAGATACGCAGTATTTT
D gene: -; V gene: TRBV7-3; clone size: -; J gene: TRBJ1-1; CDR3 protein: CASSSGPGWNTEAFF; CDR3 DNA: TGTGCCAGCAGCTCAGGCCCGGGGTGGAACACTGAAGCTTTCTTT
D gene: -; V gene: TRBV2; clone size: -; J gene: TRBJ1-4; CDR3 protein: CASSGPGQQFEKLFF; CDR3 DNA: TGTGCCAGCAGTGGGCCGGGACAACAATTCGAAAAACTGTTTTTT
D gene: -; V gene: TRBV20-1; clone size: few; J gene: TRBJ1-1; CDR3 protein: CSAKSILDRTEAFF; CDR3 DNA: TGCAGTGCTAAATCTATATTGGATCGGACTGAAGCTTTCTTT
D gene: TRBD2; V gene: TRBV5-5; clone size: few; J gene: TRBJ2-1; CDR3 protein: CASSLGLAGLDEQFF; CDR3 DNA: TGTGCCAGCAGCTTAGGACTAGCGGGCCTCGATGAGCAGTTCTTC
D gene: -; V gene: TRBV28; clone size: few; J gene: TRBJ2-7; CDR3 protein: CASSLRSGLRAYEQYF; CDR3 DNA: TGTGCCAGCAGTTTACGTTCGGGGTTAAGAGCCTACGAGCAGTACTTC
D gene: TRBD2; V gene: TRBV5-1; clone size: few; J gene: TRBJ2-1; CDR3 protein: CASRTWAGGNEQFF; CDR3 DNA: TGCGCCAGCAGAACTTGGGCGGGGGGGAATGAGCAGTTCTTC
D gene: -; V gene: TRBV28; clone size: few; J gene: TRBJ2-7; CDR3 protein: CASSFALVYEQYF; CDR3 DNA: TGTGCCAGCAGCTTTGCATTAGTCTACGAGCAGTACTTC
D gene: -; V gene: TRBV7-2; clone size: -; J gene: TRBJ1-4; CDR3 protein: CASSLSGTLEKLFF; CDR3 DNA: TGTGCCAGCAGCTTATCCGGGACTCTGGAAAAACTGTTTTTT
D gene: -; V gene: TRBV4-1; clone size: few; J gene: TRBJ1-4; CDR3 protein: CASSLDTLLRPNEKLFF; CDR3 DNA: TGCGCCAGCAGCTTGGACACCTTGCTTCGCCCTAATGAAAAACTGTTTTTT
D gene: -; V gene: TRBV7-3; clone size: -; J gene: TRBJ2-1; CDR3 protein: CASSPLGGTHEQFF; CDR3 DNA: TGTGCCAGCAGCCCCCTCGGAGGAACCCATGAGCAGTTCTTC
D gene: -; V gene: TRBV4-3; clone size: few; J gene: TRBJ2-1; CDR3 protein: CASSPPGQFYSYEQFF; CDR3 DNA: TGCGCCAGCAGCCCCCCGGGGCAATTCTACTCCTATGAGCAGTTCTTC
D gene: TRBD1; V gene: TRBV5-6; clone size: -; J gene: TRBJ2-5; CDR3 protein: CASSLDARQGAMRETQYF; CDR3 DNA: TGTGCCAGCAGCTTGGACGCGCGGCAGGGGGCTATGCGGGAGACCCAGTACTTC
D gene: TRBD1; V gene: TRBV28; clone size: few; J gene: TRBJ2-5; CDR3 protein: CASSWARGTGQETQYF; CDR3 DNA: TGTGCCAGCAGTTGGGCGAGGGGGACAGGCCAAGAGACCCAGTACTTC
D gene: -; V gene: TRBV7-6; clone size: -; J gene: TRBJ2-5; CDR3 protein: CASSSIPPGRYGETQYF; CDR3 DNA: TGTGCCAGCAGCTCAATCCCCCCCGGGCGTTATGGAGAGACCCAGTACTTC
D gene: TRBD2; V gene: TRBV20-1; clone size: few; J gene: TRBJ2-7; CDR3 protein: CSARGGPTYEQYF; CDR3 DNA: TGCAGTGCTAGGGGAGGGCCGACCTACGAGCAGTACTTC
D gene: TRBD1; V gene: TRBV12-3/TRBV12-4; clone size: once; J gene: TRBJ1-2; CDR3 protein: CASSPGQGVRGYTF; CDR3 DNA: TGTGCCAGCAGCCCCGGACAGGGGGTTCGTGGCTACACCTTC
D gene: -; V gene: TRBV15; clone size: -; J gene: TRBJ2-3; CDR3 protein: CATSRGLVSDTQYF; CDR3 DNA: TGTGCCACCAGCAGAGGTCTAGTATCCGATACGCAGTATTTT
D gene: TRBD1; V gene: TRBV6-5; clone size: -; J gene: TRBJ2-7; CDR3 protein: CASSYTRTGRSYEQYF; CDR3 DNA: TGTGCCAGCAGTTACACTAGGACAGGTCGGTCCTACGAGCAGTACTTC
D gene: -; V gene: TRBV7-9; clone size: few; J gene: TRBJ1-2; CDR3 protein: CASSFVGGTFYGYTF; CDR3 DNA: TGTGCCAGCAGCTTCGTGGGCGGAACCTTCTATGGCTACACCTTC
D gene: -; V gene: TRBV5-1; clone size: -; J gene: TRBJ1-1; CDR3 protein: CASSFGGKEAFF; CDR3 DNA: TGCGCCAGCAGCTTCGGGGGAAAAGAAGCTTTCTTT
D gene: TRBD2; V gene: TRBV7-2; clone size: -; J gene: TRBJ2-3; CDR3 protein: CASRRLAGFGDTQYF; CDR3 DNA: TGTGCCAGCAGGCGACTAGCGGGATTTGGAGATACGCAGTATTTT
D gene: -; V gene: TRBV20-1; clone size: few; J gene: TRBJ2-1; CDR3 protein: CSAIKGLSPYNEQFF; CDR3 DNA: TGCAGTGCTATCAAAGGCCTAAGCCCCTACAATGAGCAGTTCTTC